The rows below give T cell receptor beta chains drawn from one sample of a study of T cells expressing NK-cell markers. After re-calling the 5' RACE reads, TCRdb lists one entry per CDR3 protein, DNA absent. Its listing shows approximately 170,000 distinct CDR3 sequences. The sequencing sample was made of blood T cells: a sorted CD56 or NKG2C T cell subset, CD4+ or CD8+ T cells, or bulk PBMC T cells (not recorded which). These receptors originate from a man aged 18-69 years in good health. CDR3s include the opening cysteine and the closing phenylalanine or tryptophan. Each record gives: CDR3 protein, V gene, J gene.

CDR3 protein: CSAREGGVATEAFF
V gene: TRBV20-1
J gene: TRBJ1-1

CDR3 protein: CASSEATGVDIQYF
V gene: TRBV6-1
J gene: TRBJ2-4

CDR3 protein: CASGSQGSNEKLFF
V gene: TRBV12-5
J gene: TRBJ1-4

CDR3 protein: CASSKGRGINEQFF
V gene: TRBV19
J gene: TRBJ2-1

CDR3 protein: CASSLGGTGLNYGYTF
V gene: TRBV7-9
J gene: TRBJ1-2

CDR3 protein: CSVEGTGAGVERETQYF
V gene: TRBV29-1
J gene: TRBJ2-5

CDR3 protein: CASSEPGNTEAFF
V gene: TRBV7-9
J gene: TRBJ1-1

CDR3 protein: CAISGLAGDQETQYF
V gene: TRBV10-3
J gene: TRBJ2-5

CDR3 protein: CASSLVGGAGNEKLFF
V gene: TRBV7-2
J gene: TRBJ1-4

CDR3 protein: CASSPTSGEFQETQYF
V gene: TRBV7-2
J gene: TRBJ2-5

CDR3 protein: CASSPESLADTQYF
V gene: TRBV12-3/TRBV12-4
J gene: TRBJ2-3

CDR3 protein: CASSLVGQGSSYEQYF
V gene: TRBV5-4
J gene: TRBJ2-7

CDR3 protein: CASRGYRGQNYGYTF
V gene: TRBV12-3/TRBV12-4
J gene: TRBJ1-2

CDR3 protein: CASSYPDTYGYTF
V gene: TRBV6-5
J gene: TRBJ1-2

CDR3 protein: CASTRTSTDTQYF
V gene: TRBV9
J gene: TRBJ2-3

CDR3 protein: CASSFGPGEQFF
V gene: TRBV7-9
J gene: TRBJ2-1

CDR3 protein: CASQGQGGFFYNEQFF
V gene: TRBV5-1
J gene: TRBJ2-1

CDR3 protein: CASSLAESDRVDYGYTF
V gene: TRBV7-9
J gene: TRBJ1-2

CDR3 protein: CASSWFPGPYEQYF
V gene: TRBV27
J gene: TRBJ2-7

CDR3 protein: CASSSTTSGGSGEQYF
V gene: TRBV7-8
J gene: TRBJ2-7

CDR3 protein: CASSYPAAGAHNNEQFF
V gene: TRBV6-5
J gene: TRBJ2-1

CDR3 protein: CASSPNTGMNTEAFF
V gene: TRBV3-1
J gene: TRBJ1-1

CDR3 protein: CASSYRLAGDNEQFF
V gene: TRBV27
J gene: TRBJ2-1

CDR3 protein: CASSPEGRLAGGNEQFF
V gene: TRBV13
J gene: TRBJ2-1

CDR3 protein: CASSTGGNYEQYF
V gene: TRBV7-9
J gene: TRBJ2-7

CDR3 protein: CASSSGGLGSYNEQFF
V gene: TRBV13
J gene: TRBJ2-1

CDR3 protein: CASRPVGHQETQYF
V gene: TRBV28
J gene: TRBJ2-5

CDR3 protein: CASSPHEFTEAFF
V gene: TRBV19
J gene: TRBJ1-1

CDR3 protein: CASSPDRDSKTYEQYF
V gene: TRBV13
J gene: TRBJ2-7